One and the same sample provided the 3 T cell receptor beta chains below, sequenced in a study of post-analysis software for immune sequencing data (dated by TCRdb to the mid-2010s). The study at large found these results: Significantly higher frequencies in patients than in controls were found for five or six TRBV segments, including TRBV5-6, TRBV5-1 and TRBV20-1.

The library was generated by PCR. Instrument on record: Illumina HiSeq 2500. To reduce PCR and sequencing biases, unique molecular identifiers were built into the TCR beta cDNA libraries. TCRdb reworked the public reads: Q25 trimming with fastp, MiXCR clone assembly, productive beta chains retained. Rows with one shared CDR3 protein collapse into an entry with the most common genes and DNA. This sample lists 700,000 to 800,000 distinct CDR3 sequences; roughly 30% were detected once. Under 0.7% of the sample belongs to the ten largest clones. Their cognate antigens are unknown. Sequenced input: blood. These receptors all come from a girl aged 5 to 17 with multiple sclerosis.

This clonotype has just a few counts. Here the CDR3 DNA reads TGCAGTGCCGGCGGCCTCAGCAATCAGCCCCAGCATTTT. As protein: CSAGGLSNQPQHF. This chain links TRBV20-1 with TRBJ1-5; D not resolved. This CDR3 region has 13 residues. Between the trimmed V and J ends, which lost 6 bases and 1 base, there was a span of 10 bases. Germline V gene data show CDR1 as DFQATT and CDR2 as SNEGSKA (reference sequence).

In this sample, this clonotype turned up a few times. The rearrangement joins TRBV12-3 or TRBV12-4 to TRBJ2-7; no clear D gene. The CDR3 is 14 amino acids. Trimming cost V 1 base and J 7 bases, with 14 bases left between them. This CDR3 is CASSLDMERKEQYF. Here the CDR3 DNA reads TGTGCCAGCAGTTTAGATATGGAAAGGAAAGAGCAGTACTTC.

The CDR3 nucleotides read TGCGCCAGCAGCCAAGGGATTAGGGCTACGCAGTATTTT. It is translated as CASSQGIRATQYF. This chain connects TRBV4-3 to TRBJ2-3; D call uncertain. V lost 1 base to trimming and J lost 8 bases, with 10 bases between them. CDR3 length: 13 amino acids. Germline CDR1 reads LGHNA; CDR2 reads YSLEER.